Below, one TCR beta chain is given with its context. Its specificity is unknown. Sequencing libraries for TCR beta were prepared with iRepertoire HTBI primers and Arm-PCR of CDR3 regions. Using its own MiXCR run on the multiplex PCR reads, TCRdb lists one record per CDR3 protein. This sample has some 420,000 distinct CDR3 sequences, with approximately 23% found just once. The source of the sample is a study of regulatory T cells in long-lasting Graves disease. Study background: Over 5 years of antithyroid drugs plus positive TSH receptor antibodies defined persistent Graves' disease. General observations from the study: The small sample size may have reduced accuracy. Fewer public clonotypes were shared by new patients (about 940) than by persistent patients (2,741).

Indicated time point: persistent/refractory GD, antithyroid drugs over 5 years with positive TRAb. PBMC RNA served as the TCR library source. Specimen: peripheral blood mononuclear cells (PBMCs), collected when the disease was refractory, from a patient treated with antithyroid drugs. This TCR came from a female donor with Graves disease.

The CDR3 region is CSALSASRTEAFF. CDR3 DNA: TGCAGTGCTCTTTCCGCCTCTAGGACTGAAGCTTTCTTT. The chain employs TRBV20-1 and TRBJ1-1; D gene unclear. CDR3 size: 13 residues. Trimming left V 5 bases short and J 5 bases short, with 15 bases between. Germline lookup yields CDR1 DFQATT and CDR2 SNEGSKA (reference sequence).